This T cell receptor (beta chain) was observed in a study of tumor-infiltrating lymphocytes in localized non-small cell lung cancer. The germline V gene encodes CDR1 SGHVS and CDR2 FQNEAQ. This CDR3 is built from 13 residues. V was clipped by 5 bases and J by 9 bases, with 11 bases between them. Study-level points and caveats: T-cell fraction did not differ between immunotypes IM1 and IM2.

This table comes from immunoSEQ multiplex PCR, and its TCRdb copy is limited to in-frame clones, with some not included. The sample has around 7,000 clones; about 79% are singletons. As to this clone: The antigen remains undetermined.

V and J are TRBV7-8 and TRBJ1-6, with D maybe TRBD1 (5 bases). The sequenced sample was uninvolved lung tissue not adjacent to the tumor. The source of this sequence is a human donor with non-small cell lung cancer. As DNA, the CDR3 is TGTGCCAGCAGCGCTGGGGGGGGTTCACCCCTCCACTTT. As protein: CASSAGGGSPLHF.